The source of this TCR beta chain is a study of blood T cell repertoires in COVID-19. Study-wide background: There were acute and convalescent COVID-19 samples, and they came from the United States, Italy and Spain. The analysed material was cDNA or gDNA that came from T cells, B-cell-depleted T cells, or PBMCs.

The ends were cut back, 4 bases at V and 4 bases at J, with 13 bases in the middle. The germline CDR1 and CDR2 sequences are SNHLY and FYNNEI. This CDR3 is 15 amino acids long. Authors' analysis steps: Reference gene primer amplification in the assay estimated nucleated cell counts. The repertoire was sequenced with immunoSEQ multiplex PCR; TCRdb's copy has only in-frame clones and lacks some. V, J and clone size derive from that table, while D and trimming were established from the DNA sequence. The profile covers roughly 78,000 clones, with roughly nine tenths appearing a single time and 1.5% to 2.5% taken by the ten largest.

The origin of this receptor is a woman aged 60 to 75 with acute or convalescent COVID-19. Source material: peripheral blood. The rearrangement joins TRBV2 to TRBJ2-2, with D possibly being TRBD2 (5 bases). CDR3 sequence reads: CASSVTVLATGELFF. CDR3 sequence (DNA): TGTGCCAGCAGTGTGACTGTTCTAGCCACCGGGGAGCTGTTTTTT. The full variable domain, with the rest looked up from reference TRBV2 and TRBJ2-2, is EPEVTQTPSHQVTQMGQEVILRCVPISNHLYFYWYRQILGQKVEFLVSFYNNEISEKSEIFDDQFSVERPDGSNFTLKIRSTKLEDSAMYFCASSVTVLATGELFFGEGSRLTVL.